Below, 27 T cell receptor beta chains from the same sample are listed, as sequenced in a study of cytomegalovirus exposure and HLA in healthy donors (dated by TCRdb to the late 2010s). The library was obtained by the immunoSEQ multiplex PCR assay. The multiplex PCR relied on a mix of 60 forward primers for TCR Vbeta segments and 13 reverse primers for TCR Jbeta segments. Sourced from immuneACCESS, this table was stored by TCRdb with only in-frame sequences that have V and J called. A share of the clones is absent; for the studies checked, an unresolved V gene accounts for under half, and the remainder has no known explanation. The sample contains 100,000 to 150,000 clones, 75% to 80% of them found a single time. Jointly, the top ten make up roughly 3.5% of the sample. The specimen was PBMCs. The receptor set was obtained from a man between 35 and 55 years old in good health and CMV-seronegative.

CDR3 protein: CASSVGWGEITDTQYF. CDR3 coding DNA: TGTGCCAGCAGCGTAGGTTGGGGGGAGATCACAGATACGCAGTATTTT. V is TRBV9 and J is TRBJ2-3; D perhaps matches TRBD2 (6 bases). The CDR3 has 16 residues. The V end was cut by 0 bases, the J end by 2 bases, with 13 bases between. CDR1 is SGDLS, CDR2 YYNGEE, per germline. Variable domain in full (rest from reference TRBV9 and TRBJ2-3): DSGVTQTPKHLITATGQRVTLRCSPRSGDLSVYWYQQSLDQGLQFLIQYYNGEERAKGNILERFSAQQFPDLHSELNLSSLELGDSALYFCASSVGWGEITDTQYFGPGTRLTVL.

The chain employs TRBV7-9 and TRBJ1-5, with 10 nucleotides matching TRBD1. The CDR3 sequence is 14 residues long. Germline lookup yields CDR1 SEHNR and CDR2 FQNEAQ (reference sequence). J gave up 7 bases and V 4 bases, and 4 bases lay outside the gene matches. CDR3 region: CASSSTGGRQPQHF. CDR3 sequence (DNA): TGTGCCAGCAGCTCGACAGGGGGCAGGCAGCCCCAGCATTTT.

The chain joins TRBV6-5 to TRBJ1-2; D is perhaps TRBD1 (5 bases). The ends were cut back, 5 bases at V and 2 bases at J, with 12 bases in the middle. Germline-derived CDR1 and CDR2 are MNHEY and SVGAGI. This CDR3 region has 14 residues. CDR3 loop: CASSPRTINYGYTF. CDR3 nucleotide sequence: TGTGCCAGCAGTCCGAGGACAATCAACTATGGCTACACCTTC.

Only one count was recorded for this clone. The chain couples TRBV5-1 to TRBJ2-2; weak D call: TRBD1 (5 bases). CDR1 is SGHRS and CDR2 is YFSETQ in the germline V gene. The CDR3 length is 16 residues. V lost 2 bases and J 0 bases, leaving 11 bases between the germline ends. The chain's CDR3 is CASSLFQGPNTGELFF. The CDR3 DNA sequence: TGCGCCAGCAGCTTATTCCAGGGTCCGAACACCGGGGAGCTGTTTTTT. Supplemented by reference TRBV5-1 and TRBJ2-2, the full variable domain reads KAGVTQTPRYLIKTRGQQVTLSCSPISGHRSVSWYQQTPGQGLQFLFEYFSETQRNKGNFPGRFSGRQFSNSRSEMNVSTLELGDSALYLCASSLFQGPNTGELFFGEGSRLTVL.

This chain uses TRBV7-2 with TRBJ2-7, with a possible D match to TRBD1 (6 bases). V was clipped by 3 bases and J by 4 bases, with 13 bases between them. Per the germline V gene, CDR1 is SGHTA and CDR2 is FQGNSA. The CDR3 has 14 residues. The DNA for the CDR3 is TGTGCCAGCAGCTTTTCAGGGGTGGGGTACGAGCAGTACTTC. Its translation is CASSFSGVGYEQYF.

The chain couples TRBV7-2 to TRBJ1-1; D is perhaps TRBD1 (6 bases). Trimming shortened V by 2 bases and J by 10 bases, and 17 bases separated the two germline ends. CDR1 and CDR2 from the germline V gene are SGHTA and FQGNSA. The CDR3 is made up of 14 amino acids. CDR3 DNA: TGTGCCAGCAGCTTATCCCCGACAGGTCTGGCAGCTTTCTTT. This gives the protein CASSLSPTGLAAFF.

This clone has a single count. The chain links TRBV5-1 to TRBJ2-5; D is ambiguous. Germline lookup yields CDR1 SGHRS and CDR2 YFSETQ. The CDR3 runs to 14 residues. Trimming shortened V by 0 bases and J by 5 bases, and 11 bases separated the two germline ends. CDR3 protein: CASSLGYPSETQYF. The CDR3 DNA is TGCGCCAGCAGCTTGGGTTATCCCTCGGAGACCCAGTACTTC.

V and J are TRBV18 and TRBJ1-4, with 7 bases lining up with TRBD1. Per the germline V gene, CDR1 is KGHSH and CDR2 is LQKENI. The CDR3 is 14 amino acids. V was clipped by 9 bases and J by 0 bases; unmatched bases: 4. CDR3 protein: CASQGQTTNEKLFF. In DNA, the CDR3 is TGTGCCAGTCAGGGACAGACAACTAATGAAAAACTGTTTTTT. Looking up the rest from reference TRBV18 and TRBJ1-4 gives the full variable domain: NAGVMQNPRHLVRRRGQEARLRCSPMKGHSHVYWYRQLPEEGLKFMVYLQKENIIDESGMPKERFSAEFPKEGPSILRIQQVVRGDSAAYFCASQGQTTNEKLFFGSGTQLSVL.

The CDR3: CASRPGQGVVDTQYF. As DNA, the CDR3 is TGCGCCAGCAGACCGGGACAGGGGGTCGTGGATACGCAGTATTTT. The V and J genes are TRBV5-1 and TRBJ2-3, with 11 nucleotides matching TRBD1. The germline gives CDR1 SGHRS, CDR2 YFSETQ. V trimming: 5 bases; J trimming: 6 bases; junction bases outside the gene matches: 8. This CDR3 is 15 amino acids long.

The chain employs TRBV7-8 and TRBJ1-2; the D gene is possibly TRBD1 (6 bases). The CDR3 totals 14 residues. CDR1 SGHVS and CDR2 FQNEAQ come from the germline V gene. The V end was cut by 2 bases, the J end by 6 bases, with 13 bases between. In nucleotides, the CDR3 is TGTGCCAGCAGCTTAAAACAGGGCGGCCATGGCTACACCTTC. It yields the protein CASSLKQGGHGYTF. The whole variable domain, filled in from reference TRBV7-8 and TRBJ1-2, reads GAGVSQSPRYKVAKRGQDVALRCDPISGHVSLFWYQQALGQGPEFLTYFQNEAQLDKSGLPSDRFFAERPEGSVSTLKIQRTQQEDSAVYLCASSLKQGGHGYTFGSGTRLTVV.

The rearrangement joins TRBV27 to TRBJ2-3, with TRBD1 matching 7 bases. The CDR3 spans 15 residues. Germline trimming cut 6 bases from V and 4 bases from J; bases unmatched to any gene: 10. The germline V gene has CDR1 MNHEY and CDR2 SMNVEV (reference sequence). The CDR3, as DNA: TGTGCCAGCAGGGGGGACAGCACCCGTCCAGATACGCAGTATTTT. Translating it yields CASRGDSTRPDTQYF.

This chain joins TRBV5-5 and TRBJ2-5; D is possibly TRBD1 (5 bases). CDR1 SGHKS and CDR2 YYEKEE come from the germline V gene (reference sequence). Trimming left V 4 bases short and J 1 base short, with 11 bases between. CDR3 size: 14 residues. CDR3 DNA: TGTGCCAGCAGCCCCCCGACAGTCCAAGAGACCCAGTACTTC. This gives the protein CASSPPTVQETQYF. Together with reference TRBV5-5 and TRBJ2-5, the CDR3 gives the full variable domain: DAGVTQSPTHLIKTRGQQVTLRCSPISGHKSVSWYQQVLGQGPQFIFQYYEKEERGRGNFPDRFSARQFPNYSSELNVNALLLGDSALYLCASSPPTVQETQYFGPGTRLLVL.

The chain joins TRBV29-1 to TRBJ2-5; D gene unclear. Looked up from germline, CDR1 is SQVTM and CDR2 is ANQGSEA. V was trimmed by 8 bases and J by 5 bases, leaving 18 bases between them. This CDR3 contains 13 residues. The chain's CDR3 is CSWRGGTTETQYF. The CDR3 bases are TGCAGCTGGCGTGGCGGAACTACGGAGACCCAGTACTTC. Supplemented by reference TRBV29-1 and TRBJ2-5, the full variable domain reads SAVISQKPSRDICQRGTSLTIQCQVDSQVTMMFWYRQQPGQSLTLIATANQGSEATYESGFVIDKFPISRPNLTFSTLTVSNMSPEDSSIYLCSWRGGTTETQYFGPGTRLLVL.

The chain uses TRBV4-1 and TRBJ2-7; TRBD1 matches at 8 bases. V was clipped by 3 bases and J by 3 bases; unmatched bases: 10. This CDR3 is 16 amino acids long. Germline V gene sequence: CDR1 MGHRA, CDR2 YSYEKL. The CDR3 loop is CASSQHGQGVNYEQYF. CDR3 nucleotides: TGCGCCAGCAGCCAGCACGGACAGGGAGTAAACTACGAGCAGTACTTC.

A few counts support this clone. V is TRBV7-9 and J is TRBJ1-1; D perhaps matches TRBD1 (6 bases). This CDR3 region has 13 residues. Trimming left V 8 bases short and J 2 bases short, with 12 bases between. Germline V gene lookup returns CDR1 SEHNR and CDR2 FQNEAQ (reference sequence). CDR3 region: CASAVGANTEAFF. CDR3 in DNA: TGTGCCAGCGCGGTGGGGGCTAACACTGAAGCTTTCTTT.

The chain has TRBV10-3 and TRBJ2-1; 9 bases align to TRBD1. V dropped 11 bases and J dropped 6; count of bases not matched to a gene: 8. There are 13 residues in the CDR3. Germline CDR1 reads ENHRY; CDR2 reads SYGVKD. Written as DNA, the CDR3 is TGTGCCCTTGGGACAGGGCGGATCAATGAGCAGTTCTTC. It translates to CALGTGRINEQFF.

This sequence joins TRBV5-1 and TRBJ2-2, with a possible D match to TRBD1 (5 bases). V was clipped by 4 bases and J by 6 bases, with 10 bases between them. Germline CDR1 SGHRS, CDR2 YFSETQ. CDR3 size: 13 residues. The CDR3 DNA reads TGCGCCAGCAGCGTTCAGGGTCCCGGGGAGCTGTTTTTT. Translating it yields CASSVQGPGELFF.

The chain combines TRBV4-2 with TRBJ2-5; D possibly corresponds to TRBD1 (5 bases). Germline CDR1 is LGHNA and CDR2 is YNFKEQ. The CDR3 loop spans 14 amino acids. V lost 2 bases to trimming and J lost 1 base, with 8 bases between them. CDR3 loop: CASSQTGIQETQYF. In nucleotides, the CDR3 is TGTGCCAGCAGCCAAACAGGTATCCAAGAGACCCAGTACTTC.

The sample holds one count of this clone. The chain carries TRBV28 and TRBJ1-2; 9 nucleotides align to TRBD1. V was clipped by 4 bases and J by 5 bases; unmatched bases: 2. This CDR3 contains 13 residues. Germline CDR1 and CDR2: MDHEN and SYDVKM. Here the CDR3 reads CASSWTGEYGYTF. For the CDR3, the DNA is TGTGCCAGCAGTTGGACAGGGGAGTATGGCTACACCTTC.

The chain employs TRBV6-1 and TRBJ1-2, with 9 positions matching TRBD1. The CDR3 is made up of 16 amino acids. Germline V lookup: CDR1 MNHNS, CDR2 SASEGT. V lost 0 bases to trimming and J lost 5 bases; unmatched junction nucleotides: 7. This chain's CDR3 is CASSEAYGQGYYGYTF. In DNA form, the CDR3 reads TGTGCCAGCAGTGAAGCTTACGGACAGGGGTATTATGGCTACACCTTC.

This chain connects TRBV6-4 to TRBJ2-3; no reliable D call. Germline V gene data show CDR1 as MRHNA and CDR2 as SNTAGT. The CDR3 length is 13 residues. Trimming stripped 4 bases from V and 4 bases from J, with 9 bases between. Written as DNA, the CDR3 is TGTGCCAGCAGTGTTTCGGTGTCAGATACGCAGTATTTT. Protein: CASSVSVSDTQYF.

This clone was counted only a few times. V gene TRBV27 combines with J gene TRBJ1-2, with TRBD1 matching over 7 bases. The germline V gene has CDR1 MNHEY and CDR2 SMNVEV (reference sequence). The junction had 17 bases not matched to a gene; V was cut back by 6 bases and J by 7 bases. This CDR3 is 16 amino acids long. CDR3 sequence: CASSIRYQQGLSGYTF. CDR3 DNA sequence: TGTGCCAGCAGCATACGATACCAACAGGGGTTGAGTGGCTACACCTTC.

The chain has TRBV5-6 and TRBJ1-1; TRBD1 matches 8 bases. The CDR3 loop spans 15 amino acids. Trimming at V came to 4 bases and at J to 4 bases, leaving 9 bases not matched to a gene. Per the germline V gene, CDR1 is SGHDT and CDR2 is YYEEEE. Here the CDR3 reads CASSQLGTGGTEAFF. The CDR3 DNA sequence: TGTGCCAGCAGCCAGCTCGGGACAGGTGGCACTGAAGCTTTCTTT.

V and J are TRBV7-2 and TRBJ1-1; 7 positions agree with TRBD1. The ends lost 5 bases at V and 7 bases at J; junction bases unmatched: 10. Germline CDR1 and CDR2: SGHTA and FQGNSA. This CDR3 has 14 residues. CDR3 bases: TGTGCCAGCAGCCCGGGACAGCGGGTAGTTGAAGCTTTCTTT. Amino acids: CASSPGQRVVEAFF.

V is TRBV25-1 and J is TRBJ2-5, with a possible D match to TRBD1 (5 bases). Germline V gives CDR1 MGHDK, CDR2 SYGVNS. V gave up 5 bases and J gave up 4 bases, with 17 bases separating them. The CDR3 sequence is 15 residues long. CDR3 coding DNA: TGTGCCAGCAGTTCCCCCGACAGTTGGGCAGAGACCCAGTACTTC. Its translation is CASSSPDSWAETQYF. Based on the CDR3 plus reference TRBV25-1 and TRBJ2-5, the full variable domain is EADIYQTPRYLVIGTGKKITLECSQTMGHDKMYWYQQDPGMELHLIHYSYGVNSTEKGDLSSESTVSRIRTEHFPLTLESARPSHTSQYLCASSSPDSWAETQYFGPGTRLLVL.

This clone was detected only a few times. The genes are TRBV6-5 and TRBJ2-7; 12 bases map to TRBD1. Germline CDR1 MNHEY, CDR2 SVGAGI. V was pared by 5 bases and J by 5 bases, with 4 bases of the junction left unmatched. This CDR3 has 14 amino acids. The CDR3, as DNA: TGTGCCAGCAGTCGTGGGACAGGGGGCAACGAGCAGTACTTC. Its protein product is CASSRGTGGNEQYF.

This rearrangement joins TRBV25-1 to TRBJ1-1; TRBD1 might be the D (6 bases). Deletions cut 5 bases from V and 11 bases from J, with 15 bases between. The CDR3 is 12 residues long. Germline CDR1 and CDR2: MGHDK and SYGVNS. The CDR3 here is CASSSLNRDAFF. CDR3 in DNA: TGTGCCAGCAGTTCCCTAAACAGGGACGCTTTCTTT. The whole variable domain, filled in from reference TRBV25-1 and TRBJ1-1, reads EADIYQTPRYLVIGTGKKITLECSQTMGHDKMYWYQQDPGMELHLIHYSYGVNSTEKGDLSSESTVSRIRTEHFPLTLESARPSHTSQYLCASSSLNRDAFFGQGTRLTVV.